The 10 T cell receptor beta chains reported below all come from one sample, sequenced in a study of blood T cell repertoires in COVID-19. This table comes from immunoSEQ multiplex PCR, and its TCRdb copy is limited to in-frame clones, with some not included. The data hold approximately 290,000 clones, with about 85% observed a single time. Input material: peripheral blood. The receptors stem from a young man with active or convalescent COVID-19.

The chain links TRBV3-1 (or the pseudogene TRBV3-2) to TRBJ2-3, with D unclear. This CDR3 spans 13 amino acids. Trimming shortened V by 1 base and J by 5 bases, and 7 bases separated the two germline ends. Germline V CDR1 and CDR2: LGHDT, YNNKEL (reference sequence). CDR3 loop: CASSQGVRDTQYF. The CDR3 DNA reads TGTGCCAGCAGCCAAGGTGTTAGAGATACGCAGTATTTT.

The rearrangement uses TRBV29-1 and TRBJ2-1, with TRBD2 matching 14 bases. Per germline, CDR1 SQVTM and CDR2 ANQGSEA. CDR3 length: 16 residues. The junction had 4 bases not matched to a gene; V was cut back by 4 bases and J by 2 bases. The CDR3, as DNA: TGCAGCGTTGTTGGACTAGCGGGAGGCACCTACAATGAGCAGTTCTTC. Protein product: CSVVGLAGGTYNEQFF.

V is TRBV5-4 and J is TRBJ2-1; 8 positions agree with TRBD2. Germline V gives CDR1 SGHNT, CDR2 YYREEE (reference sequence). This CDR3 region has 16 residues. With 4 bases clipped from V and 9 bases from J, the junction kept 15 bases outside the gene matches. The CDR3 DNA follows: TGTGCCAGCAGCAGCGGGGCGTTAGCGGGAAGCAGTGAGCAGTTCTTC. This translates into CASSSGALAGSSEQFF.

This chain connects TRBV6-5 to TRBJ2-6, with D maybe TRBD2 (5 bases). There are 16 residues in the CDR3. V was trimmed by 4 bases and J by 0 bases, leaving 10 bases between them. Germline CDR1 MNHEY, CDR2 SVGAGI. The DNA for the CDR3 is TGTGCCAGCAGTTTCGGACGGGGCTCTGGGGCCAACGTCCTGACTTTC. It specifies CASSFGRGSGANVLTF.

The chain links TRBV2 to TRBJ1-2; no reliable D call. CDR1 SNHLY and CDR2 FYNNEI come from the germline V gene. V gave up 5 bases and J gave up 7 bases, with 20 bases separating them. CDR3 length: 15 residues. DNA for the CDR3: TGTGCCAGCAGTAACCAAAACCGTCCCGCGGTTGGCTACACCTTC. It encodes CASSNQNRPAVGYTF.

The CDR3 loop is CASSLAPGAKNIQYF. CDR3 DNA sequence: TGCGCCAGCAGCTTGGCCCCGGGTGCCAAAAACATTCAGTACTTC. The gene calls are TRBV5-1 and TRBJ2-4; D unclear. Germline V lookup: CDR1 SGHRS, CDR2 YFSETQ. V was shortened by 0 bases and J by 1 base, with 8 bases between the two germline ends. This CDR3 is built from 15 residues.

This clone showed up just a few times. The sample contains more than one DNA sequence encoding this CDR3. This chain joins TRBV28 and TRBJ2-7; TRBD1 might be the D (6 bases). The germline gives CDR1 MDHEN, CDR2 SYDVKM. The CDR3 consists of 12 residues. Deletions cut 6 bases from V and 2 bases from J, with 8 bases between. This CDR3 is CASRTGTYEQYF. The CDR3 DNA reads TGTGCCAGCAGGACAGGAACCTACGAGCAGTACTTC.

In its sample, this clone was seen once. This sequence joins TRBV6-5 and TRBJ2-1, with D tentatively TRBD1 (5 bases). Germline lookup yields CDR1 MNHEY and CDR2 SVGAGI. V was pared by 0 bases and J by 6 bases, with 6 bases between. The CDR3 covers 13 residues. The DNA of the CDR3 is TGTGCCAGCAGTTACTCGGGGCGCAATGAGCAGTTCTTC. It encodes CASSYSGRNEQFF.

V and J are TRBV9 and TRBJ2-1, with TRBD2 matching over 7 bases. V was clipped by 2 bases and J by 6 bases; unmatched bases: 8. This CDR3 has 15 residues. Germline-derived CDR1 and CDR2 are SGDLS and YYNGEE. The CDR3 spells CASSVDGRPINEQFF. For the CDR3, the DNA is TGTGCCAGCAGCGTGGACGGGAGGCCTATCAATGAGCAGTTCTTC.

The chain recombines TRBV4-3 with TRBJ1-1, with D uncertain. V lost 0 bases to trimming and J lost 1 base, with 9 bases between them. CDR1 is LGHNA, CDR2 YSLEER, per germline. This CDR3 has 15 residues. As DNA, the CDR3 is TGCGCCAGCAGCCAAGAAAGGGAGGGGAACACTGAAGCTTTCTTT. Protein sequence: CASSQEREGNTEAFF.